Listed here is a single T cell receptor (beta chain). The antigen remains unidentified. These data come from a study of cytotoxic CD8 clonotypes in ibrutinib-treated CLL. The intended depth for sequencing was 1 in 200,000 to 1 in 1 million T cells. Here immunoSEQ multiplex PCR was the method, and the copy in TCRdb shows in-frame clones only, minus some. The table has fewer than 50,000 clones, about half seen once; the top ten hold about 31%. There are 16 residues in the CDR3. V was trimmed by 2 bases and J by 4 bases, leaving 16 bases between them. The germline V gene has CDR1 MNHNS and CDR2 SASEGT. Overall study results and limits: Clonality at baseline surpassed age-matched healthy donors and tracked circulating CD8+ T-cell counts. Contraction or stability on treatment characterized the public clonotypes, which were uncommon.

Sample: PBMCs, taken after 12 months of ibrutinib treatment. The V gene is TRBV6-1, the J gene TRBJ2-3, with a possible D match to TRBD2 (6 bases). The TCR originated in a human donor with chronic lymphocytic leukemia. The chain's CDR3 is CASSERWTGEADTQYF. CDR3 sequence (DNA): TGTGCCAGCAGTGAAAGGTGGACGGGAGAGGCAGATACGCAGTATTTT.